Given below is one T cell receptor (beta chain) in context. The target antigen is unknown. This sample was included in a study of blood T cells in healthy people across ages. Notes on the study in general: Long-lived donors had more naive CD4+ cells and higher diversity than aged donors. TCR beta diversity, measured per million T cells, fell in a roughly linear way with age.

With 5 bases clipped from V and 9 bases from J, the junction kept 14 bases outside the gene matches. Germline loops: CDR1 MDHEN, CDR2 SYDVKM. The CDR3 contains 15 residues. Aged about 6 to 95, donors were systemically healthy Caucasians from Russia. The use of a sample-barcoded 5' primer and a J-beta primer mix characterized a second PCR of about 7 to 12 cycles. All cDNA molecules were each tagged by a template-switch adaptor with 12 random nucleotides. MiXCR was run by TCRdb on the 5' RACE reads, yielding one entry per CDR3 protein. This sample yields 1.5 million to 2 million distinct CDR3 sequences, of which around half are seen a single time; more than 2% belongs to the top ten.

The specimen was blood. The chain uses TRBV28 and TRBJ2-7; TRBD1 matches at 9 bases. The origin of this receptor is a woman aged 40 to 50 in good health. The CDR3 protein is CASSGAGTGNSVQYF. Written as DNA, the CDR3 is TGTGCCAGCAGTGGAGCCGGGACAGGGAATAGTGTGCAGTACTTC.